The 30 T cell receptor beta chains listed next were all sequenced from one sample in a study of identical twins. TCRdb reanalysed the 5' RACE reads using MiXCR and keeps one entry per CDR3 protein. Of about 920,000 distinct CDR3 sequences in the sample, roughly an eighth are singletons; the top ten hold around 1.6%. Separately, the same data were catalogued under a study of yellow fever vaccine responses in identical twins.

Sequenced: PBMCs. Every receptor here comes from a woman younger than 35 in good health.

This clonotype occurred a few times. The J gene is TRBJ2-1, the V gene TRBV14, with D tentatively TRBD1 (5 bases). Trimming took off 1 base at V and 4 bases at J, with 11 bases between the two ends. CDR1 is SGHDN and CDR2 is FVKESK in the germline V gene. This CDR3 has 15 residues. The CDR3 is CASSQAQVGYNEQFF. DNA of the CDR3: TGTGCCAGCAGCCAAGCACAGGTCGGGTACAATGAGCAGTTCTTC.

Many counts were recorded for this clonotype. The J gene is TRBJ1-2, the V gene TRBV28; D is ambiguous. V gave up 6 bases and J gave up 4 bases, with 12 bases separating them. Germline-derived CDR1 and CDR2 are MDHEN and SYDVKM. The CDR3 has 13 residues. The CDR3 region has the DNA TGTGCCAGCAGCCTTTCCGGCCCCTATGGCTACACCTTC. Translating gives CASSLSGPYGYTF.

This clonotype occurred a few times. The rearrangement uses TRBV29-1 and TRBJ2-1; 10 bases are shared with TRBD2. V was pared by 5 bases and J by 2 bases, with 3 bases of the junction left unmatched. This CDR3 has 14 residues. CDR1 and CDR2 (germline): SQVTM, ANQGSEA. CDR3 amino acids: CSVPLAGPYNEQFF. CDR3 nucleotides: TGCAGCGTTCCACTAGCGGGGCCCTACAATGAGCAGTTCTTC.

CDR3 protein: CASSVYQGAGSEQYF. The CDR3 nucleotides are TGTGCCAGCAGCGTCTATCAGGGGGCGGGATCCGAGCAGTACTTC. The chain employs TRBV9 and TRBJ2-7; 8 nucleotides agree with TRBD1. Looked up from germline, CDR1 is SGDLS and CDR2 is YYNGEE. J lost 6 bases, V lost 2 bases, and 10 bases had no gene match. The CDR3 length is 15 residues.

V is TRBV5-5 and J is TRBJ2-5, with no clear D. V lost 7 bases and J lost 0, with 13 bases in between. Germline values: CDR1 SGHKS, CDR2 YYEKEE (reference sequence). The CDR3 runs to 14 residues. CDR3 residues: CASLRIMYQETQYF. CDR3 DNA sequence: TGTGCCAGCCTCAGGATCATGTACCAAGAGACCCAGTACTTC.

This clonotype was recorded at least ten times. The gene calls are TRBV7-9 and TRBJ1-1, with D perhaps TRBD1 (6 bases). CDR1 is SEHNR and CDR2 is FQNEAQ in the germline V gene (reference sequence). The CDR3 has 15 amino acids. V lost 0 bases and J lost 10, with 18 bases in between. CDR3 region: CASSLAMGGAPAAFF. DNA for the CDR3: TGTGCCAGCAGCTTAGCGATGGGGGGCGCCCCGGCAGCTTTCTTT. Using reference TRBV7-9 and TRBJ1-1 for the parts outside the CDR3, the full variable domain is DTGVSQNPRHKITKRGQNVTFRCDPISEHNRLYWYRQTLGQGPEFLTYFQNEAQLEKSRLLSDRFSAERPKGSFSTLEIQRTEQGDSAMYLCASSLAMGGAPAAFFGQGTRLTVV.

The chain joins TRBV2 to TRBJ2-1; D ambiguous. The germline V gene has CDR1 SNHLY and CDR2 FYNNEI. The CDR3 sequence is 14 residues long. The V and J ends lost 8 bases and 4 bases respectively, with 15 bases between them. CDR3 sequence: CASLSGIAYNEQFF. The CDR3 DNA sequence: TGTGCCAGCCTGTCTGGAATAGCATACAATGAGCAGTTCTTC. The entire variable domain, with the rest obtained from reference TRBV2 and TRBJ2-1, is as follows: EPEVTQTPSHQVTQMGQEVILRCVPISNHLYFYWYRQILGQKVEFLVSFYNNEISEKSEIFDDQFSVERPDGSNFTLKIRSTKLEDSAMYFCASLSGIAYNEQFFGPGTRLTVL.

This clonotype was detected ten times or more. The rearrangement uses TRBV28 and TRBJ2-7; maybe TRBD2 (5 bases). The V and J ends lost 3 bases and 2 bases respectively, with 11 bases between them. Germline CDR1 and CDR2: MDHEN and SYDVKM. The CDR3 runs 14 residues. CDR3 protein: CASSFFPGTYEQYF. Here the CDR3 DNA reads TGTGCCAGCAGTTTTTTTCCGGGAACCTACGAGCAGTACTTC.

The sample holds a few counts of this clonotype. The CDR3 protein is CASSYLQPRGKNIQYF. The CDR3 bases are TGTGCCAGCAGTTACCTCCAGCCGCGTGGGAAAAACATTCAGTACTTC. The J gene is TRBJ2-4, the V gene TRBV6-2 or TRBV6-3, with no clear D. The germline V and J ends were trimmed by 2 bases and 4 bases, with 15 bases remaining between them. The CDR3 consists of 16 residues. The germline gives CDR1 MNHEY, CDR2 SVGEGT.

The table lists this clonotype with a few counts. J is TRBJ2-1 and V is TRBV10-3, with 12 bases aligning to TRBD2. The CDR3 is made up of 18 amino acids. Trimming removed 11 bases from V and 0 bases from J; junction bases left unmatched: 14. Germline V gene data show CDR1 as ENHRY and CDR2 as SYGVKD. DNA of the CDR3: TGTGCCGCCCAACTAGCGGGAGGCCCTTTAAGCTCCTACAATGAGCAGTTCTTC. Protein sequence: CAAQLAGGPLSSYNEQFF.

The rearrangement links TRBV28 to TRBJ2-5; D may correspond to TRBD1 or TRBD2 (5 bases each). Trimming cost V 4 bases and J 2 bases, with 14 bases left between them. CDR1 and CDR2 from the germline V gene are MDHEN and SYDVKM. The length of the CDR3 is 15 residues. CDR3 sequence (DNA): TGTGCCAGCAGTTCCGGGGACCTCCTTCAAGAGACCCAGTACTTC. Residues: CASSSGDLLQETQYF.

The rearrangement joins TRBV12-3 or TRBV12-4 to TRBJ2-2; 7 nucleotides match TRBD1. This CDR3 spans 17 amino acids. The J segment lost 1 base and the V segment lost 3 bases, leaving 8 bases of the junction unmatched. The CDR3 DNA reads TGTGCCAGCAGTTTTAATTTTGGGACAGTGAACACCGGGGAGCTGTTTTTT. This codes for CASSFNFGTVNTGELFF.

This clonotype was detected ten times or more. The chain couples TRBV10-3 to TRBJ2-1; 12 bases agree with TRBD2. This CDR3 has 17 amino acids. Germline assignment: CDR1 ENHRY and CDR2 SYGVKD. V was pared by 4 bases and J by 7 bases, with 11 bases of the junction left unmatched. In nucleotides, the CDR3 is TGTGCCATCAGTGCGTATCCATCTAGCGGGAGGGCGAATGAGCAGTTCTTC. It yields the protein CAISAYPSSGRANEQFF.

The chain joins TRBV5-1 to TRBJ2-2, with D possibly matching TRBD1 (6 bases). Trimming took 4 bases from V and 1 from J, leaving 11 bases between them. Germline loops: CDR1 SGHRS, CDR2 YFSETQ. The CDR3 is 15 amino acids. The CDR3 DNA reads TGCGCCAGCAGCCTCAGGGACAAGAACACCGGGGAGCTGTTTTTT. It encodes CASSLRDKNTGELFF.

This clonotype was seen a few times. This chain links TRBV5-6 with TRBJ1-1, with D unresolved. Germline-derived CDR1 and CDR2 are SGHDT and YYEEEE. The V gene lost 4 bases and the J gene lost 5 bases, with 9 bases spanning the gap. This CDR3 has 12 residues. DNA for the CDR3: TGTGCCAGCAGCGCCGCGGGTACTGAAGCTTTCTTT. It yields the protein CASSAAGTEAFF.

This clonotype turned up a few times. The chain is built from TRBV7-9 and TRBJ2-7; D uncertain. Trimming left V 3 bases short and J 4 bases short, with 7 bases between. Germline V gene lookup returns CDR1 SEHNR and CDR2 FQNEAQ (reference sequence). The CDR3 consists of 12 residues. As DNA, the CDR3 is TGTGCCAGCAGCTTTGTAGGATACGAGCAGTACTTC. This translates into CASSFVGYEQYF.

The chain employs TRBV4-1 and TRBJ2-3, with TRBD2 as a possible D gene (5 bases). The CDR3 has 15 amino acids. V lost 2 bases to trimming and J lost 8 bases, with 17 bases between them. Germline CDR1 reads MGHRA; CDR2 reads YSYEKL. The CDR3: CASSQSGDALGTQYF. CDR3 nucleotides: TGCGCCAGCAGCCAATCCGGGGATGCCCTGGGTACGCAGTATTTT.

This clonotype was seen more than once but under ten times. The rearrangement joins TRBV6-2 or TRBV6-3 to TRBJ2-1; TRBD1 agrees at 7 bases. This CDR3 comprises 12 residues. After removal of 4 bases from V and 9 bases from J, the junction contained 3 bases not matched to a gene. Looked up from germline, CDR1 is MNHEY and CDR2 is SVGEGT. The CDR3: CASSFGTAEQFF. DNA of the CDR3: TGTGCCAGCAGTTTTGGGACAGCTGAGCAGTTCTTC.

The CDR3 sequence is CASSLYETDTQYF. Written as DNA, the CDR3 is TGTGCCAGCAGCTTATACGAGACAGATACGCAGTATTTT. This chain connects TRBV7-9 to TRBJ2-3; D uncertain. Per germline, CDR1 SEHNR and CDR2 FQNEAQ (reference sequence). The CDR3 is 13 amino acids. V lost 2 bases, J lost 3 bases, and 6 bases lay in between.

This clonotype was picked up a small number of times. The chain employs TRBV27 and TRBJ1-2, with D possibly being TRBD1 (6 bases). CDR1 and CDR2 from the germline V gene are MNHEY and SMNVEV (reference sequence). The CDR3 is 15 residues long. The V gene lost 6 bases and the J gene lost 3 bases, with 17 bases spanning the gap. The CDR3 loop is CASSRDQGRHYGYTF. CDR3 nucleotide sequence: TGTGCCAGCAGCCGAGACCAGGGGCGTCACTATGGCTACACCTTC.

The CDR3 loop reads CATRGLEDTQYF. The CDR3 region has the DNA TGTGCCACCAGAGGCCTTGAGGATACGCAGTATTTT. The chain recombines TRBV15 with TRBJ2-3; D call uncertain. Germline assignment: CDR1 LNHNV and CDR2 YYDKDF (reference sequence). The CDR3 loop spans 12 amino acids. The V gene lost 6 bases and the J gene lost 6 bases, with 10 bases spanning the gap.

The chain employs TRBV15 and TRBJ2-7; 8 bases are shared with TRBD1. In germline, CDR1 is LNHNV, CDR2 YYDKDF (reference sequence). CDR3 length equals 14 residues. V was clipped by 5 bases and J by 3 bases; unmatched bases: 6. CDR3 nucleotides: TGTGCCACCAGCGGGGGGACAGGCAACTACGAGCAGTACGTC. Translation gives CATSGGTGNYEQYV.

The rearrangement uses TRBV5-4 and TRBJ2-1, with 8 bases identical to TRBD2. The germline V gene has CDR1 SGHNT and CDR2 YYREEE (reference sequence). The CDR3 is 16 residues long. V lost 0 bases to trimming and J lost 4 bases; unmatched junction nucleotides: 6. The CDR3 DNA is TGTGCCAGCAGCTTGGACCCTCCGGGGGGGTACAATGAGCAGTTCTTC. Translated, it gives CASSLDPPGGYNEQFF.

This clonotype came up a few times. The chain carries TRBV29-1 and TRBJ2-1, with D uncertain. The CDR3 consists of 12 residues. The V gene's germline CDR1 is SQVTM and CDR2 ANQGSEA. V was clipped by 1 base and J by 9 bases, with 10 bases between them. CDR3 DNA: TGCAGCGTTGAAGGCTCAAGTCCTGAGCAGTTCTTC. Amino acids: CSVEGSSPEQFF.

The genes are TRBV16 and TRBJ2-3; D may be TRBD1 or TRBD2 (5 bases each). Germline CDR1 is KGHSY and CDR2 is FQNENV. This CDR3 contains 16 residues. Trimming took 4 bases from V and 2 from J, leaving 16 bases between them. CDR3 nucleotides: TGTGCCAGCAGCCTAAGGGGACGAGTAGACACAGATACGCAGTATTTT. Translating it yields CASSLRGRVDTDTQYF.

This chain uses TRBV7-9 with TRBJ1-1; D gene ambiguous. V was pared by 7 bases and J by 4 bases, with 13 bases between. This CDR3 has 13 residues. CDR1 and CDR2 (germline): SEHNR, FQNEAQ (reference sequence). CDR3 region: CASTSQGLTEAFF. CDR3 bases: TGTGCCAGCACCTCCCAAGGGCTCACTGAAGCTTTCTTT.

This clonotype was counted between two and nine times. The junction departs from germline at one end; a sequencing error may be responsible. The CDR3 loop is CASSKAHRGPMSNEQFF. The CDR3 DNA reads TGTGCCAGCAGTAAAGCCCACAGGGGCCCAATGAGTAATGAGCAGTTCTTC. The rearrangement links TRBV6-1 to TRBJ2-1; TRBD1 agrees at 7 bases. Germline V lookup: CDR1 MNHNS, CDR2 SASEGT. This CDR3 comprises 17 residues.

This clonotype appeared a few times. The rearrangement uses TRBV12-3 or TRBV12-4 and TRBJ2-7, with 7 nucleotides matching TRBD2. The CDR3 covers 13 residues. J gave up 5 bases and V 3 bases, and 4 bases lay outside the gene matches. CDR3 sequence (DNA): TGTGCCAGCAGTTTTCGGGGGAGGGACGAGCAGTACTTC. Translated: CASSFRGRDEQYF.

There are a few counts of this clonotype. CDR3 amino acids: CASSPRDRGVSEQYF. The CDR3 DNA reads TGTGCCAGCAGCCCCCGGGACAGGGGAGTGAGCGAGCAGTACTTC. The chain carries TRBV7-9 and TRBJ2-7; 10 bases line up with TRBD1. Looked up from germline, CDR1 is SEHNR and CDR2 is FQNEAQ (reference sequence). This CDR3 comprises 15 residues. V lost 5 bases, J lost 6 bases, and 10 bases stayed unmatched.

The chain carries TRBV11-2 and TRBJ2-5; D ambiguous. V was pared by 4 bases and J by 4 bases, with 13 bases between. CDR3 size: 14 residues. Germline-derived CDR1 and CDR2 are SGHAT and FQNNGV. The CDR3 sequence: CASSSPQGRETQYF. The CDR3 DNA sequence: TGTGCCAGCAGCTCCCCGCAAGGCCGAGAGACCCAGTACTTC.